The rows below give T cell receptor beta chains drawn from one sample of a study of shared clonotypes between healthy human individuals. The protocol was immunoSEQ multiplex PCR, while the TCRdb copy is restricted to in-frame clones and leaves out a portion. The data show millions of clones, over 85% seen once. The material sequenced was naive CD4+ T cells from PBMCs. All receptors come from a man between 18 and 29 years old in good health. Some clones in this sample may be carry-over from other donors' samples. Each CDR3 is given with its conserved first and last residue. A D gene is named only where the DNA matches it firmly. Clone size is stated in some rows and not others, as once, few, many or a class when expanded.

>TRBV5-1|TRBJ2-2|NA|16|TRBD1
TGCGCCAGCAGCTTGGCTCTAGACAGGGTAACCGGGGAGCTGTTTTTT
CASSLALDRVTGELFF
>TRBV11-2|TRBJ2-1|NA|18|TRBD2
TGTGCCAGCAGCTTAGTCAGCGGGACGGGGAGCTCCTACAATGAGCAGTTCTTC
CASSLVSGTGSSYNEQFF
>TRBV30|TRBJ1-3|NA|13|NA
TGTGCCTGGAGTAGCGGATCAAGGGACACCATATATTTT
CAWSSGSRDTIYF
>TRBV9|TRBJ2-1|NA|14|TRBD2
TGTGCCAGCAGCGTGGAGGTCTCGGGGGGTGAGCAGTTCTTC
CASSVEVSGGEQFF
>TRBV4-3|TRBJ1-2|NA|15|TRBD1
TGCGCCAGCAGCCGGTTCACCGGGACAGGGGATGGCTACACCTTC
CASSRFTGTGDGYTF
>TRBV28|TRBJ2-5|NA|12|NA
TGTGCCAGCAGTTTATTGGCGGAGACCCAGTACTTC
CASSLLAETQYF
>TRBV27|TRBJ1-5|once|16|NA
TGTGCCAGCAGTCCCGGACAGTGGTTCAATAGGCAGCCCCAGCATTTT
CASSPGQWFNRQPQHF
>TRBV6-1|TRBJ2-7|NA|13|NA
TGTGCCAGCAGTGAATATGGGGGTTACGAGCAGTACTTC
CASSEYGGYEQYF
>TRBV6-4|TRBJ2-3|NA|12|NA
TGTGCCAGCAGTGACGAGGGGACAACGCAGTATTTT
CASSDEGTTQYF
>TRBV5-1|TRBJ1-1|NA|15|TRBD1
TGCGCCAGCAGCACCAGGACAGGGGGCTGGACTGAAGCTTTCTTT
CASSTRTGGWTEAFF
>TRBV2|TRBJ1-1|NA|15|NA
TGTGCCAGCAGTGCTCCGCGGGTAGGGGGCACTGAAGCTTTCTTT
CASSAPRVGGTEAFF
>TRBV19|TRBJ1-1|NA|14|NA
TGTGCCAGTAGTATAGGCGGGCTGAACACTGAAGCTTTCTTT
CASSIGGLNTEAFF
>TRBV18|TRBJ2-4|NA|20|NA
TGTGCCAGCTCACCACTAGGGCCTACGGGGGTTCGCTTGGCCAAAAACATTCAGTACTTC
CASSPLGPTGVRLAKNIQYF
>TRBV7-2|TRBJ1-1|NA|13|NA
TGTGCCAGCAGTATACAGGGGAACACTGAAGCTTTCTTT
CASSIQGNTEAFF
>TRBV28|TRBJ1-5|NA|10|NA
TGTGCCAGCAGCGGACAGCCCCAGCATTTT
CASSGQPQHF
>TRBV2|TRBJ1-2|NA|13|NA
TGTGCCAGCAGTGAAAGACAGGACCATGGCTACACCTTC
CASSERQDHGYTF
>TRBV7-3|TRBJ1-1|NA|13|NA
TGTGCCAGCAGCTTATTTCGGGAGTCGGTAGCTTTCTTT
CASSLFRESVAFF
>TRBV7-2|TRBJ1-2|NA|16|NA
TGTGCCAGCAGCGCACAGAGGACAGCCGTCTACTATGGCTACACCTTC
CASSAQRTAVYYGYTF
>TRBV6-5|TRBJ1-2|once|15|TRBD1
TGTGCCAGCAGGAAAAGGGGACAGGGGGACTATGGCTACACCTTC
CASRKRGQGDYGYTF
>TRBV4-3|TRBJ2-7|NA|15|TRBD1
TGCGCCAGCAGCCAGTATACAGGGGGGCCCTACGAGCAGTACTTC
CASSQYTGGPYEQYF
>TRBV2|TRBJ2-5|NA|13|NA
TGTGCCAGCAGTGCGGAGAGGGGGGAGACCCAGTACTTC
CASSAERGETQYF
>TRBV5-6|TRBJ1-1|NA|14|TRBD1
TGTGCCAGCAGCTGGGACAGTTGGAACACTGAAGCTTTCTTT
CASSWDSWNTEAFF
>TRBV2|TRBJ1-5|once|14|NA
TGTGCCAGCAGCGCACGGACAAGCAATCAGCCCCAGCATTTT
CASSARTSNQPQHF
>TRBV18|TRBJ2-3|NA|16|NA
TGTGCCAGCTCACCACCGGTAGCGGAGCTCACAGATACGCAGTATTTT
CASSPPVAELTDTQYF
>TRBV9|TRBJ1-5|once|14|NA
TGTGCCAGCAGCGTAGGTAGGGGGAATCAGCCCCAGCATTTT
CASSVGRGNQPQHF
>TRBV29-1|TRBJ2-7|NA|12|NA
TGCAGCGTTGGATCCGGGTTTTATGAGCAGTACTTC
CSVGSGFYEQYF
>TRBV7-9|TRBJ1-1|NA|14|NA
TGTGCCAGCAGCTTATCGGGGGTGAACACTGAAGCTTTCTTT
CASSLSGVNTEAFF
>TRBV7-8|TRBJ2-5|NA|16|NA
TGTGCCAGCAGCTTAGGTGGGGGAGGAAGTTCGGAGACCCAGTACTTC
CASSLGGGGSSETQYF
>TRBV27|TRBJ2-5|once|11|NA
TGTGCCAGCAGTTTTTGGGGGACCCAGTACTTC
CASSFWGTQYF
>TRBV5-1|TRBJ2-1|NA|15|NA
TGCGCCAGCAGCCCCGACGGGCTCTCCTACAATGAGCAGTTCTTC
CASSPDGLSYNEQFF
>TRBV4-3|TRBJ2-2|NA|14|NA
TGCGCCAGCAGCCAAGTTTACCGCACCGGGGAGCTGTTTTTT
CASSQVYRTGELFF
>TRBV9|TRBJ2-1|NA|15|TRBD2
TGTGCCAGCAGCGAACGGGGGGATAAATACAATGAGCAGTTCTTC
CASSERGDKYNEQFF
>TRBV27|TRBJ2-3|NA|16|TRBD2
TGTGCCAGCAGTTCCCCTTCGCGGGGGTCGCCGGATACGCAGTATTTT
CASSSPSRGSPDTQYF
>TRBV6-5|TRBJ1-4|NA|15|NA
TGTGCCAGCAGGACCGATGACAGATATAATGAAAAACTGTTTTTT
CASRTDDRYNEKLFF
>TRBV4-1|TRBJ1-2|once|12|NA
TGCGCCAGCAGCCAAGCTAACTATGGCTACACCTTC
CASSQANYGYTF
>TRBV27|TRBJ2-5|NA|13|TRBD1
TGTGCCAGCAGTTCGGACAGGAGAGAGACCCAGTACTTC
CASSSDRRETQYF
>TRBV27|TRBJ2-2|NA|17|NA
TGTGCCAGCAGTTTAGGAGTTTCAGGGGTGGACACCGGGGAGCTGTTTTTT
CASSLGVSGVDTGELFF
>TRBV6-6|TRBJ2-1|NA|15|NA
TGTGCCAGCAGTTACAGCGGCAGTGTCCCCAATGAGCAGTTCTTC
CASSYSGSVPNEQFF
>TRBV27|TRBJ1-3|NA|15|NA
TGTGCCAGCAGTTCCATGAGGACAGCCCCCGGGCGTGTATATTTT
CASSSMRTAPGRVYF
>TRBV18|TRBJ1-2|NA|15|NA
TGTGCCAGCTCACAGGGGTCCCAGGGCGACTATGGCTACACCTTC
CASSQGSQGDYGYTF
>TRBV7-8|TRBJ2-7|NA|12|NA
TGTGCCAGCAGGGGGATTTCCTACGAGCAGTACTTC
CASRGISYEQYF
>TRBV2|TRBJ2-2|NA|14|TRBD2
TGTGCCACCCGGACTAGCGGGACGAACGGGGAGCTGTTTTTT
CATRTSGTNGELFF
>TRBV10-2|TRBJ2-6|NA|16|NA
TGCGCCAGCAGTGAAAAGGGGGGCTCTGGGGCCAACGTCCTGACTTTC
CASSEKGGSGANVLTF
>TRBV5-1|TRBJ1-1|NA|14|TRBD1
TGCGCCAGCAGCCGGGGACAGGGGGGCACTGAAGCTTTCTTT
CASSRGQGGTEAFF
>TRBV7-9|TRBJ2-7|once|13|NA
TGTGCCAGCAGCTTCTCCGGGTCCTACGAGCAGTACTTC
CASSFSGSYEQYF
>TRBV7-3|TRBJ1-1|NA|14|NA
TGTGCCAGCAGCTTGTTCCAGACCCCCACTGAAGCTTTCTTT
CASSLFQTPTEAFF
>TRBV5-5|TRBJ2-7|NA|14|TRBD1
TGTGCCAGCAGCACCGGACAGGCTGCCTACGAGCAGTACTTC
CASSTGQAAYEQYF
>TRBV11-2|TRBJ2-3|once|16|NA
TGTGCCAGCAGCTTAGGGGTGGGAGTCGGGCCAGATACGCAGTATTTT
CASSLGVGVGPDTQYF
>TRBV7-9|TRBJ1-1|NA|16|NA
TGTGCCAGCAGCGCCCTGCGGCTCGCGACGAACACTGAAGCTTTCTTT
CASSALRLATNTEAFF
>TRBV2|TRBJ2-1|NA|12|TRBD1
TGTGCCAGCAGCAACAGGGGCGGTGAGCAGTTCTTC
CASSNRGGEQFF
>TRBV19|TRBJ2-1|NA|15|TRBD1
TGTGCCAGTAGTCCACGGGACAGCACCTACAATGAGCAGTTCTTC
CASSPRDSTYNEQFF
>TRBV15|TRBJ1-1|NA|17|TRBD1
TGTGCCACCAGCAGGGCCAGGGGGTTAGAACCCAACACTGAAGCTTTCTTT
CATSRARGLEPNTEAFF
>TRBV30|TRBJ1-5|few|13|TRBD1
TGTGCCTGGAGTGACAGGGGAGGACAGCCCCAGCATTTT
CAWSDRGGQPQHF
>TRBV6-1|TRBJ2-7|NA|12|NA
TGTGCCAGCCAGTTAGCGGCCTACGAGCAGTACTTC
CASQLAAYEQYF
>TRBV28|TRBJ1-3|NA|17|NA
TGTGCCAGCAGTTTTGCGGACTTGGTCTTCTCTGGAAACACCATATATTTT
CASSFADLVFSGNTIYF
>TRBV11-2|TRBJ2-7|NA|18|NA
TGTGCCAGCAGCTTAGACGGCCCGGCGTCGACTCACAGCTACGAGCAGTACTTC
CASSLDGPASTHSYEQYF
>TRBV7-9|TRBJ2-7|NA|15|TRBD1
TGTGCCAGCAGCTCTACGGGACAGTCTTCCTACGAGCAGTACTTC
CASSSTGQSSYEQYF
>TRBV7-2|TRBJ2-7|NA|14|TRBD2
TGTGCCAGCAGCTTAGTGGCGGGAGGACAATCGGAGTACTTC
CASSLVAGGQSEYF
>TRBV11-2|TRBJ1-1|NA|14|TRBD1
TGTGCCAGCAGCTTAGTGAGGGGGCCCACTGAAGCTTTCTTT
CASSLVRGPTEAFF
>TRBV10-3|TRBJ2-7|NA|14|TRBD1
TGTGCCATCAGTGTAAGGACAGGCGGCGACGAGCAGTACTTC
CAISVRTGGDEQYF